This entry lists 29 T cell receptor beta chains sequenced from one sample in a study of cytomegalovirus exposure and HLA in healthy donors. Use of 60 Vbeta and 13 Jbeta primers characterized the PCR. Method: immunoSEQ multiplex PCR; TCRdb's copy keeps in-frame clones and lacks some. The table shows approximately 80,000 clones, with 60% to 75% occurring only once. The sample comprised PBMCs. The receptors stem from a woman aged 40 to 50 in good health and CMV-seropositive.

The chain links TRBV27 to TRBJ2-7; unclear D gene. V was clipped by 8 bases and J by 5 bases, with 16 bases between them. The CDR3 extends over 13 amino acids. Per germline, CDR1 MNHEY and CDR2 SMNVEV (reference sequence). CDR3 protein: CASPHSAPDEQYF. The CDR3 DNA reads TGTGCCAGCCCCCACAGTGCCCCTGACGAGCAGTACTTC.

The chain employs TRBV9 and TRBJ2-1; 9 bases are a match to TRBD1. V shed 3 bases and J 9 bases; nucleotides not matched to a gene: 4. Germline CDR1 is SGDLS and CDR2 is YYNGEE. CDR3 length: 13 amino acids. CDR3 amino acids: CASSETGGGEQFF. The DNA for the CDR3 is TGTGCCAGCAGCGAAACAGGGGGCGGTGAGCAGTTCTTC. Filled out from reference TRBV9 and TRBJ2-1, the complete variable domain reads DSGVTQTPKHLITATGQRVTLRCSPRSGDLSVYWYQQSLDQGLQFLIQYYNGEERAKGNILERFSAQQFPDLHSELNLSSLELGDSALYFCASSETGGGEQFFGPGTRLTVL.

The CDR3 protein is CASSLSGGRTEAFF. CDR3 DNA: TGTGCCAGCAGCTTATCCGGGGGAAGGACTGAAGCTTTCTTT. This rearrangement joins TRBV7-3 to TRBJ1-1; D might be TRBD1 (5 bases). This CDR3 has 14 amino acids. Trimming shortened V by 2 bases and J by 5 bases, and 12 bases separated the two germline ends. Germline V lookup: CDR1 SGHTA, CDR2 FQGTGA.

V usage is TRBV19 and J usage is TRBJ1-2; TRBD1 is a possible D gene (5 bases). Germline V lookup: CDR1 LNHDA, CDR2 SQIVND (reference sequence). The CDR3 length is 14 residues. V dropped 5 bases and J dropped 3 bases, with 13 bases sitting between them. The CDR3 loop reads CASSSPGLHYGYTF. DNA of the CDR3: TGTGCCAGTAGTTCGCCGGGACTCCACTATGGCTACACCTTC.

This clone has just a few counts. The V and J genes are TRBV7-8 and TRBJ1-3; TRBD1 might be the D (5 bases). The CDR3 covers 17 residues. Trimming cost V 4 bases and J 0 bases, with 16 bases left between them. The germline CDR1 and CDR2 sequences are SGHVS and FQNEAQ. In nucleotides, the CDR3 is TGTGCCAGCAGCTCCGTTCAGGGTATTGGCTCTGGAAACACCATATATTTT. This codes for CASSSVQGIGSGNTIYF.

This clone has a handful of counts. The junction departs from the called germline gene at one end, perhaps through a read error. This sequence joins TRBV7-9 and TRBJ2-1; 8 bases agree with TRBD2. CDR1 SEHNR and CDR2 FQNEAQ come from the germline V gene (reference sequence). This CDR3 contains 16 residues. In nucleotides, the CDR3 is TGTTCCAGCAGCTTAGGTGTTAGCGGGATTTCTAGTGAGCAGTTCTTC. This translates into CSSSLGVSGISSEQFF.

J is TRBJ1-1 and V is TRBV10-3, with 9 bases matching TRBD1. The CDR3 is 16 amino acids. The germline gives CDR1 ENHRY, CDR2 SYGVKD. V lost 0 bases to trimming and J lost 3 bases; unmatched junction nucleotides: 5. In nucleotides, the CDR3 is TGTGCCATCAGTGAGTCGACAGGGGGGCCGGACACTGAAGCTTTCTTT. Translating gives CAISESTGGPDTEAFF.

The rearrangement links TRBV30 to TRBJ2-5, with D tentatively TRBD1 (5 bases). Germline values: CDR1 GTSNPN, CDR2 SVGIG (reference sequence). The CDR3 has 12 residues. Trimming pared 3 bases from V and 4 bases from J, leaving 9 bases between. The CDR3 DNA is TGTGCCTGGAGCAGGACATCAGAGACCCAGTACTTC. Its protein is CAWSRTSETQYF. Based on the CDR3 plus reference TRBV30 and TRBJ2-5, the full variable domain is SQTIHQWPATLVQPVGSPLSLECTVEGTSNPNLYWYRQAAGRGLQLLFYSVGIGQISSEVPQNLSASRPQDRQFILSSKKLLLSDSGFYLCAWSRTSETQYFGPGTRLLVL.

The genes are TRBV10-3 and TRBJ1-2; maybe TRBD1 (6 bases). Trimming pared 4 bases from V and 8 bases from J, leaving 14 bases between. Per germline, CDR1 ENHRY and CDR2 SYGVKD. The CDR3 spans 13 residues. CDR3 in DNA: TGTGCCATCAGTGGATACAGGGAGGGCGGCTACACCTTC. Its protein is CAISGYREGGYTF.

This sequence joins TRBV29-1 and TRBJ1-1, with D possibly being TRBD1 (6 bases). CDR1 and CDR2 (germline): SQVTM, ANQGSEA. CDR3 size: 13 residues. The germline V and J ends were trimmed by 7 bases and 11 bases, with 23 bases remaining between them. CDR3: CSGRTANLREAFF. CDR3 coding DNA: TGCAGCGGCCGGACAGCAAACTTGAGGGAGGCTTTCTTT.

V usage is TRBV5-1 and J usage is TRBJ1-1; D is uncertain. Trimming cost V 4 bases and J 0 bases, with 10 bases left between them. CDR1 SGHRS and CDR2 YFSETQ come from the germline V gene. This CDR3 is built from 14 residues. The CDR3 region has the DNA TGCGCCAGCAGCCTAGGACTCATGAACACTGAAGCTTTCTTT. Translation: CASSLGLMNTEAFF.

CDR3 sequence reads: CASSPLTGGAQADTQYF. CDR3 bases: TGTGCCAGCAGCCCACTTACGGGGGGGGCCCAGGCAGATACGCAGTATTTT. This chain joins TRBV11-2 and TRBJ2-3; 8 bases match TRBD2. This CDR3 is built from 17 residues. Germline V gene sequence: CDR1 SGHAT, CDR2 FQNNGV. The V segment lost 5 bases and the J segment 4 bases; nucleotides outside the gene matches: 14.

V usage is TRBV5-1 and J usage is TRBJ2-3; 7 bases are a match to TRBD2. The CDR3 sequence is 22 residues long. Germline CDR1 and CDR2: SGHRS and YFSETQ. With V trimmed by 0 bases and J by 3 bases, 25 bases remained unmatched. The CDR3 sequence is CASSLDGMAVSSGSSRTDTQYF. CDR3 nucleotide sequence: TGCGCCAGCAGCTTGGACGGTATGGCGGTAAGTAGCGGGTCTAGTAGGACAGATACGCAGTATTTT.

V usage is TRBV2 and J usage is TRBJ2-7; 10 nucleotides line up with TRBD1. CDR1 is SNHLY, CDR2 FYNNEI, per germline. This CDR3 has 15 residues. The J segment lost 2 bases and the V segment lost 4 bases, leaving 5 bases of the junction unmatched. The CDR3 loop reads CASSVEGQGTYEQYF. CDR3 coding DNA: TGTGCCAGCAGTGTGGAGGGACAGGGGACCTACGAGCAGTACTTC.

This clone was seen a few times. V and J are TRBV28 and TRBJ1-5, with TRBD1 matching over 7 bases. In germline, CDR1 is MDHEN, CDR2 SYDVKM. The CDR3 covers 14 residues. V lost 4 bases and J lost 7; bases outside the gene matches: 7. This CDR3 is CASSSGQGGQPQHF. For the CDR3, the DNA is TGTGCCAGCAGTTCAGGGCAGGGGGGACAGCCCCAGCATTTT.

The chain couples TRBV4-1 to TRBJ1-2; TRBD1 matches at 7 bases. Germline assignment: CDR1 MGHRA and CDR2 YSYEKL. The CDR3 covers 14 residues. The V gene end was trimmed by 4 bases and the J gene end by 7 bases; junction bases not matched to a gene: 9. The CDR3 loop is CASSLIGQVGGYTF. CDR3 coding DNA: TGCGCCAGCAGCCTTATCGGACAGGTCGGTGGCTACACCTTC.

The chain has TRBV18 and TRBJ1-2; D is unresolved. V gave up 4 bases and J gave up 4 bases, with 16 bases separating them. Germline V CDR1 and CDR2: KGHSH, LQKENI. This CDR3 has 15 amino acids. In nucleotides, the CDR3 is TGTGCCAGCTCACGGACCGAGAAGAGCGGCTATGGCTACACCTTC. Residues: CASSRTEKSGYGYTF. Combining the CDR3 with reference TRBV18 and TRBJ1-2 gives the whole variable domain NAGVMQNPRHLVRRRGQEARLRCSPMKGHSHVYWYRQLPEEGLKFMVYLQKENIIDESGMPKERFSAEFPKEGPSILRIQQVVRGDSAAYFCASSRTEKSGYGYTFGSGTRLTVV.

The chain uses TRBV5-1 and TRBJ1-1; maybe TRBD1 (5 bases). This CDR3 is 18 amino acids long. V lost 4 bases to trimming and J lost 5 bases, with 27 bases between them. CDR1 is SGHRS and CDR2 is YFSETQ in the germline V gene. As DNA, the CDR3 is TGCGCCAGCAGCCACAAGCGCGGGGACTCTTCTGGAGGAACTGAAGCTTTCTTT. Translation gives CASSHKRGDSSGGTEAFF.

In this sample, this clone turned up a few times. The V and J genes are TRBV5-1 and TRBJ2-2; 7 bases are a match to TRBD1. The CDR3 is made up of 14 amino acids. Germline V lookup: CDR1 SGHRS, CDR2 YFSETQ. J was trimmed by 6 bases and V by 2 bases; bases with no gene match: 4. DNA for the CDR3: TGCGCCAGCAGCTTCCAACAGGGGTCCGGGGAGCTGTTTTTT. This translates into CASSFQQGSGELFF.

The rearrangement links TRBV29-1 to TRBJ2-1, with 7 bases aligning to TRBD2. The CDR3 extends over 13 amino acids. Germline CDR1 is SQVTM and CDR2 is ANQGSEA. V trimming: 7 bases; J trimming: 6 bases; junction bases outside the gene matches: 9. As DNA, the CDR3 is TGCAGCGGCGGACTAGTGGGGCCCAATGAGCAGTTCTTC. It yields the protein CSGGLVGPNEQFF.

The chain joins TRBV28 to TRBJ1-3, with 8 bases that match TRBD1. J gave up 0 bases and V 4 bases, and 2 bases lay outside the gene matches. CDR1 and CDR2 from the germline V gene are MDHEN and SYDVKM. CDR3 length equals 15 residues. CDR3 in DNA: TGTGCCAGCAGTTGGGACAGGAGCTCTGGAAACACCATATATTTT. It translates to CASSWDRSSGNTIYF.

The J gene is TRBJ2-7, the V gene TRBV6-1; TRBD1 agrees at 8 bases. The CDR3 extends over 14 amino acids. V dropped 10 bases and J dropped 1; count of bases not matched to a gene: 9. In germline, CDR1 is MNHNS, CDR2 SASEGT. Here the CDR3 DNA reads TGTGCCACGGGCTCGGACAGGGTGTCCTACGAGCAGTACTTC. Translated: CATGSDRVSYEQYF.

This clone was observed once. This chain links TRBV19 with TRBJ1-3; TRBD1 is a possible D gene (5 bases). Germline CDR1 reads LNHDA; CDR2 reads SQIVND (reference sequence). Trimming stripped 3 bases from V and 1 base from J, with 10 bases between. This CDR3 spans 15 amino acids. CDR3 residues: CASSIIQGSGNTIYF. The CDR3 DNA reads TGTGCCAGTAGTATCATCCAGGGTTCTGGAAACACCATATATTTT.

This clone was found once. The chain employs TRBV19 and TRBJ1-1; 7 bases match TRBD1. Losses at the gene ends were 4 bases for V and 9 bases for J; bases not matched to a gene: 8. The CDR3 consists of 13 residues. Germline CDR1 reads LNHDA; CDR2 reads SQIVND (reference sequence). CDR3 sequence reads: CASSTGQLSKAFF. In DNA form, the CDR3 reads TGTGCCAGTAGTACGGGACAGCTCTCGAAAGCTTTCTTT.

The CDR3: CASSPINQGYTEAFF. The CDR3 bases are TGTGCCAGCAGCCCGATAAACCAGGGTTACACTGAAGCTTTCTTT. The chain couples TRBV28 to TRBJ1-1; the D gene is possibly TRBD1 (5 bases). CDR1 is MDHEN, CDR2 SYDVKM, per germline. Trimming took 6 bases from V and 3 from J, leaving 17 bases between them. The CDR3 contains 15 residues.

This rearrangement joins TRBV25-1 to TRBJ1-6; 7 nucleotides match TRBD1. The germline CDR1 and CDR2 sequences are MGHDK and SYGVNS. The CDR3 is 12 residues long. J was trimmed by 8 bases and V by 8 bases; bases with no gene match: 3. The CDR3 DNA is TGTGCCAGCGGGGACAGTTATTCACCCCTCCACTTT. Its protein is CASGDSYSPLHF.

This chain joins TRBV10-3 and TRBJ1-1; 9 positions agree with TRBD1. Per germline, CDR1 ENHRY and CDR2 SYGVKD. J was trimmed by 1 base and V by 6 bases; bases with no gene match: 6. CDR3 length: 15 amino acids. The CDR3 sequence is CAIRQRQGENTEAFF. The CDR3 DNA reads as TGTGCCATCAGACAAAGACAGGGGGAGAACACTGAAGCTTTCTTT.

The chain links TRBV15 to TRBJ1-6, with no clear D. This CDR3 contains 14 residues. Trimming left V 1 base short and J 7 bases short, with 8 bases between. CDR1 and CDR2 from the germline V gene are LNHNV and YYDKDF (reference sequence). The DNA of the CDR3 is TGTGCCACCAGCAGAGTAGGAGGCAATTCACCCCTCCACTTT. It codes for CATSRVGGNSPLHF.

This clone was seen a few times. The chain is built from TRBV5-8 and TRBJ2-2; 8 bases line up with TRBD1. CDR3 length: 16 residues. V shed 0 bases, J shed 1 base, and the junction held 2 bases outside the gene matches. Germline V CDR1 and CDR2: SGHTS, YDEGEE. The CDR3 reads CASSLGRGLNTGELFF. The CDR3 DNA is TGTGCCAGCAGCTTGGGCAGGGGGCTGAACACCGGGGAGCTGTTTTTT.